These T cell receptor beta chains were read from a single sample in a study of OX40 agonist ivuxolimab in advanced cancers. Assay used: immunoSEQ multiplex PCR; TCRdb lists only in-frame clones, some missing. This sample carries more than 55,000 clones, around 85% of them seen once, and the ten largest clones take just over 0.6%. The sample consisted of CD4+ or CD8+ T cells sorted from blood, taken in a trial of the OX40 agonist ivuxolimab. The receptors derive from an adult with an advanced solid tumor such as melanoma, head and neck, liver or kidney cancer. CDR3s include the opening cysteine and the closing phenylalanine or tryptophan. The order of the fields is clone size, D gene, V gene, J gene, CDR3 protein, CDR3 DNA. A D gene is named only where the DNA matches it firmly. Expanded clones are given a class, and other clones once, few, many or no size at all.

>NA|TRBD2|TRBV29-1|TRBJ2-7
CSVVIAGALYEQYF
TGCAGCGTAGTTATAGCGGGAGCTTTGTACGAGCAGTACTTC
>NA|NA|TRBV5-1|TRBJ2-5
CASSFLPGTLQETQYF
TGCGCCAGCAGCTTCCTTCCCGGGACTCTCCAAGAGACCCAGTACTTC
>once|TRBD1|TRBV15|TRBJ2-7
CATSRVRSRDRVEYEQYF
TGTGCCACCAGCAGAGTAAGGTCAAGGGACAGGGTCGAGTACGAGCAGTACTTC
>NA|TRBD2|TRBV15|TRBJ2-7
CATKWEGLDEQYF
TGTGCCACCAAGTGGGAGGGCCTCGACGAGCAGTACTTC
>NA|NA|TRBV5-1|TRBJ1-2
CASSSLPEYGYTF
TGCGCCAGCAGCTCCCTTCCGGAATATGGCTACACCTTC
>NA|NA|TRBV30|TRBJ1-1
CAWSVYGGRGTEAFF
TGTGCCTGGAGTGTATACGGGGGGCGCGGCACTGAAGCTTTCTTT
>NA|NA|TRBV29-1|TRBJ2-1
CSVDLPTSYRSNEQFF
TGCAGCGTTGACCTACCGACTTCGTACAGGAGCAATGAGCAGTTCTTC
>NA|TRBD2|TRBV7-8|TRBJ2-7
CASSLGLATYEQYF
TGTGCCAGCAGCTTAGGACTAGCGACATACGAGCAGTACTTC
>few|NA|TRBV7-9|TRBJ2-1
CASRPPSSPYNEQFF
TGTGCCAGCAGGCCCCCTAGCAGCCCCTACAATGAGCAGTTCTTC
>NA|NA|TRBV10-3|TRBJ2-3
CAISGSTDTQYF
TGTGCCATCTCCGGGAGCACAGATACGCAGTATTTT
>NA|NA|TRBV29-1|TRBJ1-1
CSVGRGGTEAFF
TGCAGCGTTGGGCGAGGGGGGACTGAAGCTTTCTTT
>NA|NA|TRBV5-4|TRBJ2-3
CASKGSTDTQYF
TGTGCCAGCAAAGGGAGCACAGATACGCAGTATTTT
>NA|NA|TRBV9|TRBJ2-1
CASSAGTAQYNEQFF
TGTGCCAGCAGCGCTGGGACTGCCCAATACAATGAGCAGTTCTTC
>few|TRBD2|TRBV7-2|TRBJ2-1
CASSYRAGGYNEQFF
TGTGCCAGCAGCTATAGGGCGGGAGGGTACAATGAGCAGTTCTTC
>NA|NA|TRBV28|TRBJ2-1
CASSFLAGWSNEQFF
TGTGCCAGCAGTTTCCTGGCGGGATGGTCCAATGAGCAGTTCTTC